The next 7 T cell receptor beta chains were all read from a single sample in a study of Graves' ophthalmopathy and Graves' hyperthyroidism. RNA transcripts served as template for amplifying TCR beta CDR3 sequences. Following a first-round RT-PCR that used HTBI primers, a second-round multiplex PCR was carried out. A single record per CDR3 protein comes from TCRdb applying MiXCR to the multiplex PCR reads. The sample records about 400,000 distinct CDR3 sequences, less than 20% being singletons. Sequencing was performed on peripheral blood. The source of these receptors is a woman between 18 and 30 years old with stable Graves' hyperthyroidism.

This clonotype was recorded many times. The rearrangement uses TRBV20-1 and TRBJ2-2; the D gene is possibly TRBD2 (6 bases). The CDR3 has 18 amino acids. The V and J ends lost 0 bases and 4 bases respectively, with 21 bases between them. From germline, CDR1 is DFQATT and CDR2 SNEGSKA (reference sequence). DNA of the CDR3: TGCAGTGCTAGAGATCCCTCTTGCGGGACCAGTTGCACCGGGGAGCTGTTTTTT. Its protein is CSARDPSCGTSCTGELFF.

This clonotype was found many times. Relative to the germline gene, one junction end is altered; a read error may explain this. CDR3 region: CTSSSGYEQYF. The CDR3 DNA sequence: TGCACCAGCAGCTCCGGGTACGAGCAGTACTTC. The chain recombines TRBV5-1 with TRBJ2-7; D unresolved. This CDR3 comprises 11 residues. Germline lookup yields CDR1 SGHRS and CDR2 YFSETQ.

At least ten counts were recorded for this clonotype. Here the CDR3 DNA reads TGTGCCAGCAGCGATGATCAGCCCCAGCATTTT. Encoded protein: CASSDDQPQHF. The chain combines TRBV28 with TRBJ1-5; unclear D gene. This CDR3 spans 11 amino acids. Per germline, CDR1 MDHEN and CDR2 SYDVKM. V lost 6 bases to trimming and J lost 5 bases, with 5 bases between them.

This clonotype was counted ten times or more. The rearrangement links TRBV20-1 to TRBJ1-1; unclear D gene. Per the germline V gene, CDR1 is DFQATT and CDR2 is SNEGSKA (reference sequence). Trimming took 1 base from V and 4 from J, leaving 7 bases between them. The CDR3 is made up of 12 amino acids. The CDR3 is CSARVGATEAFF. The CDR3 nucleotides are TGCAGTGCTAGAGTTGGAGCCACTGAAGCTTTCTTT.

The V call is TRBV7-9, the J call TRBJ2-5; TRBD1 matches 8 bases. Germline CDR1 and CDR2: SEHNR and FQNEAQ (reference sequence). The CDR3 is 14 amino acids. V gave up 5 bases and J gave up 4 bases; unmatched junction bases: 6. The CDR3: CASSPDRVGETQYF. CDR3 in DNA: TGTGCCAGCAGCCCGGACAGGGTGGGAGAGACCCAGTACTTC.

This clonotype was detected many times. V usage is TRBV24-1 and J usage is TRBJ1-1, with D uncertain. V dropped 5 bases and J dropped 0 bases, with 12 bases sitting between them. Germline loops: CDR1 KGHDR, CDR2 SFDVKD. This CDR3 is built from 15 residues. CDR3 DNA sequence: TGTGCCACCAGTGTAGGACGGGCGTTGAACACTGAAGCTTTCTTT. Its protein is CATSVGRALNTEAFF.

In its sample, this clonotype was seen many times. The chain employs TRBV6-1 and TRBJ1-6, with D uncertain. V gave up 4 bases and J gave up 3 bases, with 7 bases separating them. Germline loops: CDR1 MNHNS, CDR2 SASEGT. The CDR3 contains 14 residues. CDR3: CASSGFLYNSPLHF. In DNA, the CDR3 is TGTGCCAGCAGTGGATTCCTCTATAATTCACCCCTCCACTTT.